Each of the 13 T cell receptor beta chains below was sequenced from the same sample in a study of blood T cell repertoires in COVID-19. Measured with immunoSEQ multiplex PCR; TCRdb has only the in-frame clones, and not every one. The sample carries roughly 140,000 clones, around 86% recorded once. Source material: peripheral blood. Every receptor here comes from a human donor in a cohort sampled during active COVID-19.

V gene TRBV7-2 combines with J gene TRBJ2-3; D is uncertain. V lost 1 base and J lost 0, with 8 bases in between. Germline CDR1 is SGHTA and CDR2 is FQGNSA. The CDR3 runs 15 residues. The DNA of the CDR3 is TGTGCCAGCAGCTTAGTTCCCACTAGCACAGATACGCAGTATTTT. Encoded protein: CASSLVPTSTDTQYF.

V usage is TRBV11-2 and J usage is TRBJ2-5; 14 bases are shared with TRBD2. Germline loops: CDR1 SGHAT, CDR2 FQNNGV. The V gene end was trimmed by 2 bases and the J gene end by 5 bases; junction bases not matched to a gene: 4. CDR3 length: 16 amino acids. The CDR3 sequence is CASSLQGLAGVETQYF. The CDR3 nucleotides read TGTGCCAGCAGCTTACAGGGACTAGCGGGAGTTGAGACCCAGTACTTC.

A few counts support this clone. V usage is TRBV7-2 and J usage is TRBJ1-4, with 11 bases that match TRBD1. Germline V gene sequence: CDR1 SGHTA, CDR2 FQGNSA. The V gene end was trimmed by 5 bases and the J gene end by 7 bases; junction bases not matched to a gene: 6. The CDR3 is made up of 15 amino acids. The chain's CDR3 is CASSTRTGGTEKLFF. As DNA, the CDR3 is TGTGCCAGCAGCACACGGACAGGGGGCACTGAAAAACTGTTTTTT.

The rearrangement links TRBV28 to TRBJ1-2, with TRBD1 identical over 7 bases. With 8 bases clipped from V and 1 base from J, the junction kept 7 bases outside the gene matches. Germline-derived CDR1 and CDR2 are MDHEN and SYDVKM. This CDR3 is 14 amino acids long. CDR3 amino acids: CASGTAKINYGYTF. The CDR3 DNA follows: TGTGCCAGCGGGACAGCCAAGATTAACTATGGCTACACCTTC.

This chain links TRBV4-1 with TRBJ2-7, with D possibly matching TRBD1 (6 bases). Germline V gives CDR1 MGHRA, CDR2 YSYEKL. The CDR3 runs to 15 residues. Deletions cut 1 base from V and 4 bases from J, with 14 bases between. The CDR3 coding sequence is TGCGCCAGCAGCCAAGGGGGTAGGGGGAGTTACGAGCAGTACTTC. Its translation: CASSQGGRGSYEQYF.

The rearrangement links TRBV30 to TRBJ2-5, with 9 bases fitting TRBD2. This CDR3 has 18 amino acids. V lost 4 bases to trimming and J lost 2 bases; unmatched junction nucleotides: 17. Per germline, CDR1 GTSNPN and CDR2 SVGIG (reference sequence). CDR3 region: CAWTQMWASGAKQETQYF. In nucleotides, the CDR3 is TGTGCCTGGACTCAAATGTGGGCTAGCGGGGCTAAGCAAGAGACCCAGTACTTC.

The rearrangement uses TRBV7-3 and TRBJ2-1; maybe TRBD2 (5 bases). Germline V gives CDR1 SGHTA, CDR2 FQGTGA. The CDR3 sequence is 15 residues long. Trimming left V 5 bases short and J 4 bases short, with 15 bases between. CDR3 in DNA: TGTGCCAGCAGCCGAATCGCAGCGGTGTACAATGAGCAGTTCTTC. Residues: CASSRIAAVYNEQFF.

The chain couples TRBV6-1 to TRBJ2-3; tentatively, D is TRBD2 (5 bases). V was cut by 2 bases and J by 1 base, with 10 bases left in between. Germline V lookup: CDR1 MNHNS, CDR2 SASEGT. This CDR3 is built from 15 residues. CDR3 amino acids: CASSELISGTDTQYF. In DNA, the CDR3 is TGTGCCAGCAGTGAATTGATTAGCGGCACAGATACGCAGTATTTT.

The chain combines TRBV19 with TRBJ2-7, with 7 bases identical to TRBD1. In germline, CDR1 is LNHDA, CDR2 SQIVND (reference sequence). The CDR3 is made up of 14 amino acids. Trimming removed 6 bases from V and 5 bases from J; junction bases left unmatched: 10. This chain's CDR3 is CASRGETGEHEQYF. In DNA, the CDR3 is TGTGCCAGTAGGGGTGAAACAGGGGAACACGAGCAGTACTTC.

The chain has TRBV21-1 and TRBJ2-1; the table names TRBD2, a call not compared with the DNA. TRBV21-1 is assigned pseudogene status. The CDR3 runs to 18 residues. CDR3 loop: CASSNPYIAGGSGNEQFF. The CDR3 DNA follows: TGTGCCAGCAGCAACCCGTACATAGCGGGGGGGTCGGGCAATGAGCAGTTCTTC.

The chain employs TRBV19 and TRBJ1-2; TRBD1 aligns across 7 bases. In germline, CDR1 is LNHDA, CDR2 SQIVND (reference sequence). The junction had 4 bases not matched to a gene; V was cut back by 5 bases and J by 7 bases. The CDR3 consists of 12 residues. The CDR3 loop reads CASSAYRGGYTF. CDR3 DNA sequence: TGTGCCAGTAGTGCTTACAGGGGTGGCTACACCTTC.

The chain joins TRBV30 to TRBJ2-7; 7 nucleotides match TRBD2. Germline CDR1 GTSNPN, CDR2 SVGIG (reference sequence). CDR3 size: 13 residues. Trimming cost V 3 bases and J 4 bases; bases outside gene matches: 6. CDR3 bases: TGTGCCTGGAGCGCGGGACTACGATACGAGCAGTACTTC. Translating it yields CAWSAGLRYEQYF.

J is TRBJ2-1 and V is TRBV7-9; 8 bases line up with TRBD2. This CDR3 spans 16 amino acids. Germline V gene data show CDR1 as SEHNR and CDR2 as FQNEAQ (reference sequence). V shed 5 bases, J shed 2 bases, and the junction held 8 bases outside the gene matches. The CDR3 nucleotides are TGTGCCAGCAGCCCGCGTGGGCGGGGGGCCTACAATGAGCAGTTCTTC. This codes for CASSPRGRGAYNEQFF.